The present T cell receptor beta chain was sequenced within a study of cytomegalovirus exposure and HLA in healthy donors. The PCR had 60 Vbeta and 13 Jbeta primers. This table comes from immunoSEQ multiplex PCR, and its TCRdb copy is limited to in-frame clones, with some not included. The table shows about 110,000 clones, with around 70% occurring only once. This clone was observed a handful of times. This CDR3 is 12 amino acids long. V was shortened by 5 bases and J by 1 base, with 6 bases between the two germline ends. From germline, CDR1 is SGHRS and CDR2 YFSETQ. The sequencing sample was made of PBMCs. V and J are TRBV5-1 and TRBJ2-5; D uncertain. The TCR sequence derives from a woman in her 70s in good health and CMV-seropositive. The CDR3 DNA is TGCGCCAGCAGTGGCAGCCAAGAGACCCAGTACTTC. Its protein is CASSGSQETQYF. The full variable domain, with the rest looked up from reference TRBV5-1 and TRBJ2-5, is KAGVTQTPRYLIKTRGQQVTLSCSPISGHRSVSWYQQTPGQGLQFLFEYFSETQRNKGNFPGRFSGRQFSNSRSEMNVSTLELGDSALYLCASSGSQETQYFGPGTRLLVL.